This T cell receptor beta chain appears in the sequencing data of a study of identical twins. Regarding the study as a whole: Out-of-frame alpha sequences shared by twins were enriched for low generation probability. Within cord blood, abundant beta clonotypes carried fewer insertions, but memory repertoires showed no such trend.

There are many counts of this clonotype. Its specificity is not known. CDR3 length: 14 amino acids. Germline CDR1 reads SQVTM; CDR2 reads ANQGSEA. The V and J ends lost 1 base and 0 bases respectively, with 7 bases between them. MiXCR was run by TCRdb on the 5' RACE reads, yielding one entry per CDR3 protein. The sample contains roughly 700,000 distinct CDR3 sequences, 8.5% to 9% of which appear only once. This sample was shared with a second study, whose subject was yellow fever vaccine responses in identical twins.

Sequenced material: PBMCs. The TCR originated in a woman under 30 in good health. The V gene is TRBV29-1, the J gene TRBJ2-1; no reliable D call. Here the CDR3 DNA reads TGCAGCGTTGAAGGGGCAGACTCCTACAATGAGCAGTTCTTC. Translated: CSVEGADSYNEQFF.